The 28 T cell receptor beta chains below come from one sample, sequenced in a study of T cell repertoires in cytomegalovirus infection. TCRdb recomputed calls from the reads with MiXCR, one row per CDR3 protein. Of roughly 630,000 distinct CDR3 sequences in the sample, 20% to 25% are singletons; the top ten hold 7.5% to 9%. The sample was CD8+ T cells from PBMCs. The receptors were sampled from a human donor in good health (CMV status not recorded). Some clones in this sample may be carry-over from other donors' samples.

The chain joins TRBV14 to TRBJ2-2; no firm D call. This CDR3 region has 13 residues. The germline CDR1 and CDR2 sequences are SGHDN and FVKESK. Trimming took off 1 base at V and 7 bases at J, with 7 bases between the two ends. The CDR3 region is CASSQVPSGELFF. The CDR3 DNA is TGTGCCAGCAGCCAAGTTCCCAGCGGGGAGCTGTTTTTT.

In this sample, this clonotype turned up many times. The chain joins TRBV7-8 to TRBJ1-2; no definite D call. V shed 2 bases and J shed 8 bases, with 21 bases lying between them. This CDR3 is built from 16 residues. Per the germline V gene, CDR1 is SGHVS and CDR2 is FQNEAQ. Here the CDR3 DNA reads TGTGCCAGCAGCTTAAAGGCCTTGCCAGGCAATTGGGGCTACACCTTC. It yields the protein CASSLKALPGNWGYTF.

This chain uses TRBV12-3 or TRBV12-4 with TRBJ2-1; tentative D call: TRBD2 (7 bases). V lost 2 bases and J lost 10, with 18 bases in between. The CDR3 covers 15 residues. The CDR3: CASSLRGGALEEQFF. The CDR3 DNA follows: TGTGCCAGCAGTTTAAGGGGGGGGGCCTTGGAGGAGCAGTTCTTC.

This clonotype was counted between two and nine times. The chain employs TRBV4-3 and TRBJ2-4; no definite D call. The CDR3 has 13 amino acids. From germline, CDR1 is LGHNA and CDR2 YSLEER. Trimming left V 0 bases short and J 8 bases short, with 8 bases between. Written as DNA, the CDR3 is TGCGCCAGCAGCCAAGATGGCTCGGACATTCAGTACTTC. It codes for CASSQDGSDIQYF.

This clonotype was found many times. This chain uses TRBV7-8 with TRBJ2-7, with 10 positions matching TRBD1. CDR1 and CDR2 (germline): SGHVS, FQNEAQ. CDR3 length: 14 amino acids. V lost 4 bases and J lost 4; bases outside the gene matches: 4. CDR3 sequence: CASSSGQGRYEQYF. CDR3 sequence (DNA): TGTGCCAGCAGCTCGGGACAGGGGAGGTACGAGCAGTACTTC. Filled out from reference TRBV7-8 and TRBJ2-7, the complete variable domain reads GAGVSQSPRYKVAKRGQDVALRCDPISGHVSLFWYQQALGQGPEFLTYFQNEAQLDKSGLPSDRFFAERPEGSVSTLKIQRTQQEDSAVYLCASSSGQGRYEQYFGPGTRLTVT.

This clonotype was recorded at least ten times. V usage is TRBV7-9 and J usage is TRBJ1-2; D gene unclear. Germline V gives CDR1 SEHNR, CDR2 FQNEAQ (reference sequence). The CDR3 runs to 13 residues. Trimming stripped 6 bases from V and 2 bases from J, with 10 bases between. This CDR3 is CASSSTANYGYTF. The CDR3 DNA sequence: TGTGCCAGCAGTAGTACAGCGAACTATGGCTACACCTTC.

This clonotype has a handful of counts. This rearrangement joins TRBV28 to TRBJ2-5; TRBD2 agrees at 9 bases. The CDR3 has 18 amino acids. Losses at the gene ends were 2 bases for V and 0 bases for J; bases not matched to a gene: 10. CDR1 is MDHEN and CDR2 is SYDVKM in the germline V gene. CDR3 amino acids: CASSLLLAGMAYQETQYF. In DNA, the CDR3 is TGTGCCAGCAGTTTACTGCTAGCGGGGATGGCATACCAAGAGACCCAGTACTTC.

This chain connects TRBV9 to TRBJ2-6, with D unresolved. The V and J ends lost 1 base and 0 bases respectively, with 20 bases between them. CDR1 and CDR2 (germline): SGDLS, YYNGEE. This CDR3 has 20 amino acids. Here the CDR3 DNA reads TGTGCCAGCAGCGTAACGATTAACCCTGTACCCCTCTCTGGGGCCAACGTCCTGACTTTC. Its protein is CASSVTINPVPLSGANVLTF.

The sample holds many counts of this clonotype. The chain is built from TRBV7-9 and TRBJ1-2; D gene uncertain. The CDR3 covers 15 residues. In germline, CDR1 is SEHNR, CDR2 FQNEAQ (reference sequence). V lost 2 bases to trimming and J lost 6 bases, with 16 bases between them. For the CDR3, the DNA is TGTGCCAGCAGCTTATTCCCCGGAACGGTTGATGGCTACACCTTC. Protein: CASSLFPGTVDGYTF.

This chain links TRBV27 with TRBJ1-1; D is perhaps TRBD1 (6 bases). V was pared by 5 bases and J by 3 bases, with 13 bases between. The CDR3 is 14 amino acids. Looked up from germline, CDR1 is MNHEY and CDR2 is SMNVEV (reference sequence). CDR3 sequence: CASSPRQAYTEAFF. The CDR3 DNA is TGTGCCAGCAGTCCTCGACAGGCGTACACTGAAGCTTTCTTT.

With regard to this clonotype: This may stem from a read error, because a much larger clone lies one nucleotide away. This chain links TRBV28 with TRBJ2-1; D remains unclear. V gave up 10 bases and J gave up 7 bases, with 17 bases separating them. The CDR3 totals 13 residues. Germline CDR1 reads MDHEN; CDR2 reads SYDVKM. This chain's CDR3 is CANKISYSNEQFF. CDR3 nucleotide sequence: TGTGCCAACAAGATCTCTTATTCGAATGAGCAGTTCTTC.

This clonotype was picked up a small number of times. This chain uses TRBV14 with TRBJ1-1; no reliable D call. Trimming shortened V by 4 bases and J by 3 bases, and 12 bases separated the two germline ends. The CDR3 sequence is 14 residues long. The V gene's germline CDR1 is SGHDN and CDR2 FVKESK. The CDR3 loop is CASSPGDTYTEAFF. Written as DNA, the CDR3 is TGTGCCAGCAGCCCCGGCGACACGTACACTGAAGCTTTCTTT.

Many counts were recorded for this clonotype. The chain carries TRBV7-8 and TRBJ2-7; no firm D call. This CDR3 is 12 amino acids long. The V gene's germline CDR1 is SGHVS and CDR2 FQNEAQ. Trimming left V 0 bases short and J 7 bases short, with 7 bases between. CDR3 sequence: CASSLAPSEQYV. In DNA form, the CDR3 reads TGTGCCAGCAGCTTAGCACCCTCGGAGCAGTACGTC.

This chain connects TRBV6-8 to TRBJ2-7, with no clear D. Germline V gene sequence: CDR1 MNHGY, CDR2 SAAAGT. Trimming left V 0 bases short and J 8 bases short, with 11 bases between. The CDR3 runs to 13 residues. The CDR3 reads CASSYSRVRKQYF. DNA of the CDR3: TGTGCCAGCAGTTACTCGAGAGTGCGGAAGCAGTACTTC.

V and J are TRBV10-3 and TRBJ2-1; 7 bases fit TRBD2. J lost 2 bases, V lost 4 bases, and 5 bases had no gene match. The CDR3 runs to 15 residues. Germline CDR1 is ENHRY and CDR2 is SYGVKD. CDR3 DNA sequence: TGTGCCATCAGTGCCGAAGCGGGACCCTACAATGAGCAGTTCTTC. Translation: CAISAEAGPYNEQFF.

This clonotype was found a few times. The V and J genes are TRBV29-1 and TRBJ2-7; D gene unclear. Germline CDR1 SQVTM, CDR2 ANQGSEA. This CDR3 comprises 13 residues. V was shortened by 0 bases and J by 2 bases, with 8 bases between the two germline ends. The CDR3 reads CSVEEREAYEQYF. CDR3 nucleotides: TGCAGCGTTGAAGAAAGAGAAGCCTACGAGCAGTACTTC.

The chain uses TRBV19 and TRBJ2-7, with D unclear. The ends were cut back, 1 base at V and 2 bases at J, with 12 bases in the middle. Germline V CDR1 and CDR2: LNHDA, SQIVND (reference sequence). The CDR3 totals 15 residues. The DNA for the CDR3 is TGTGCCAGTAGTATAGTCGCTGAGAAGACCTACGAGCAGTACTTC. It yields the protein CASSIVAEKTYEQYF.

Here the CDR3 reads CASSYSQGAKGYTF. The CDR3 DNA reads TGTGCCAGCAGTTACTCCCAGGGGGCGAAAGGCTACACCTTC. This chain connects TRBV6-8 to TRBJ1-2; 8 bases map to TRBD1. Germline loops: CDR1 MNHGY, CDR2 SAAAGT. This CDR3 spans 14 amino acids. V dropped 0 bases and J dropped 8; count of bases not matched to a gene: 5.

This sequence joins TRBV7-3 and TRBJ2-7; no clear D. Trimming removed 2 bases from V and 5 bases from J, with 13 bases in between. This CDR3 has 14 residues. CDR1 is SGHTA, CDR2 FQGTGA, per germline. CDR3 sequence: CASSLVEQMDEQYF. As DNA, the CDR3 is TGTGCCAGCAGCTTAGTGGAACAGATGGACGAGCAGTACTTC. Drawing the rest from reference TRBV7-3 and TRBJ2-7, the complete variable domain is GAGVSQTPSNKVTEKGKYVELRCDPISGHTALYWYRQSLGQGPEFLIYFQGTGAADDSGLPNDRFFAVRPEGSVSTLKIQRTERGDSAVYLCASSLVEQMDEQYFGPGTRLTVT.

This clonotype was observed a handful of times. CDR3 protein: CASSLNFVSYEQYF. The CDR3 DNA reads as TGTGCCAGCAGCTTGAACTTCGTATCCTACGAGCAGTACTTC. The rearrangement joins TRBV5-6 to TRBJ2-7; D uncertain. Germline V lookup: CDR1 SGHDT, CDR2 YYEEEE. V lost 1 base, J lost 1 base, and 9 bases lay in between. CDR3 size: 14 residues.

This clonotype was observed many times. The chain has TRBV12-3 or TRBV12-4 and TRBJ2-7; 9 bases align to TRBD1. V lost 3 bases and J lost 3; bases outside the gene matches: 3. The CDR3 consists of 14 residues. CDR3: CASSFRDRDYEQYF. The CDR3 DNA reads TGTGCCAGCAGTTTTAGGGACAGGGACTACGAGCAGTACTTC.

The CDR3 DNA reads as TGTGCCAGCAGCTTAGGAAGGACAGGGAGGAATTCACCCCTCCACTTT. It yields the protein CASSLGRTGRNSPLHF. The gene calls are TRBV7-6 and TRBJ1-6, with 8 bases aligning to TRBD1. Germline CDR1 and CDR2: SGHVS and FNYEAQ. V gave up 1 base and J gave up 7 bases; unmatched junction bases: 6. The CDR3 consists of 16 residues.

CDR3 amino acids: CSVRDWVSTDTQYF. In DNA form, the CDR3 reads TGCAGCGTGAGGGACTGGGTTAGCACAGATACGCAGTATTTT. The V and J genes are TRBV29-1 and TRBJ2-3, with a possible D match to TRBD2 (6 bases). CDR3 length: 14 amino acids. V was shortened by 6 bases and J by 0 bases, with 13 bases between the two germline ends. Germline-derived CDR1 and CDR2 are SQVTM and ANQGSEA.

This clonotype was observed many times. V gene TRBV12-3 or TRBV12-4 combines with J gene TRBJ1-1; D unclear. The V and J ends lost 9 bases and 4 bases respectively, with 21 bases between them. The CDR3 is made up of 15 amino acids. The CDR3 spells CASSFIGRKGTEAFF. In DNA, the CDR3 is TGTGCCAGTTCCTTTATAGGGCGAAAGGGCACTGAAGCTTTCTTT.

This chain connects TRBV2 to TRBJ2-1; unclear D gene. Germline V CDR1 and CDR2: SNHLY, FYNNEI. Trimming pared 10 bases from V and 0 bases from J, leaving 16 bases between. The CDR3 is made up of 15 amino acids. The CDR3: CATYLTESSYNEQFF. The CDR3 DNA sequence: TGTGCCACCTACCTAACCGAGAGCTCCTACAATGAGCAGTTCTTC. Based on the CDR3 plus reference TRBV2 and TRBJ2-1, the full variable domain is EPEVTQTPSHQVTQMGQEVILRCVPISNHLYFYWYRQILGQKVEFLVSFYNNEISEKSEIFDDQFSVERPDGSNFTLKIRSTKLEDSAMYFCATYLTESSYNEQFFGPGTRLTVL.

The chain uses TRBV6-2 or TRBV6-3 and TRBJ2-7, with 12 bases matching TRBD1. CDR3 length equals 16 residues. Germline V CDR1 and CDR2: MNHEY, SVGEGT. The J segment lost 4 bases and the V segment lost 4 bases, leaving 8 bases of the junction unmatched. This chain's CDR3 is CASSSGQGADGYEQYF. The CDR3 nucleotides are TGTGCCAGCAGTTCGGGACAGGGGGCCGATGGGTACGAGCAGTACTTC.

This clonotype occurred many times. CDR3 bases: TGTGCCAGCAGTTTGACTAGCGGGGGCTCCATCACAGATACGCAGTATTTT. It yields the protein CASSLTSGGSITDTQYF. This chain uses TRBV12-3 or TRBV12-4 with TRBJ2-3; 12 bases are a match to TRBD2. V trimming: 3 bases; J trimming: 2 bases; junction bases outside the gene matches: 6. The CDR3 totals 17 residues.

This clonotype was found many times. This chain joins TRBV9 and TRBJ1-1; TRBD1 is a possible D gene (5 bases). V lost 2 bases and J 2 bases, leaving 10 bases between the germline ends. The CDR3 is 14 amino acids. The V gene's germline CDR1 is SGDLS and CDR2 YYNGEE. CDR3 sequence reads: CASSVPTVNTEAFF. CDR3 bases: TGTGCCAGCAGCGTGCCGACAGTAAACACTGAAGCTTTCTTT.